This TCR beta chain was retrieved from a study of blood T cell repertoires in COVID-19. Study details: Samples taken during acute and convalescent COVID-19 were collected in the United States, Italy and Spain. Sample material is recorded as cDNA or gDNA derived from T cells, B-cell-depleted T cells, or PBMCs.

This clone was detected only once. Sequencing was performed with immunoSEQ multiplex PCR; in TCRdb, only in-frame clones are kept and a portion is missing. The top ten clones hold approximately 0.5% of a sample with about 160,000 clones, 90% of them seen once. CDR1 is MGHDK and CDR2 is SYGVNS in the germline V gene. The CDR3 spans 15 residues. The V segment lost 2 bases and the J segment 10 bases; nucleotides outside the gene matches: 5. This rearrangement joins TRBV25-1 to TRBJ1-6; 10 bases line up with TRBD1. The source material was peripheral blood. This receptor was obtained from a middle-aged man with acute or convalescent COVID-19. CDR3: CASSERDRGESPLHF. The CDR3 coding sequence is TGTGCCAGCAGTGAAAGGGACAGGGGAGAATCACCCCTCCACTTT.